Sequencing of this T cell receptor beta chain was carried out in a study of cytomegalovirus exposure and HLA in healthy donors (dated by TCRdb to 2017 to 2019). Regarding the research as a whole: An earlier analysis of approximately 640 of the donors reported about 250 Gb of sequence data and around 120 million unique TCR beta sequences from 150 million to 200 million T cells. Four to six DR-DQ haplotypes were handled as single units for association and clustering because linkage in the cohort was strong. The study aimed to test whether signatures of past pathogen exposure could be identified by cataloging public T cell receptors. Among some 410 genotyped donors of the cohort, an average of approximately 240,000 unique TCR beta nucleotide sequences was sequenced per donor, of which about 18% were non-productive. Of the roughly 410 genotyped donors, approximately 81% were placed in the genetic ancestry cluster associated with self-reported Caucasian donors. Rather than using new phenotypic data, the later analysis identified candidate immune exposures from TCR beta sequences and from how often those sequences occurred across donors. Every discovery cohort repertoire had been produced on one sequencing platform. The study combined high-throughput TCR immunosequencing, statistical association of individual TCRs with disease status, and machine learning to predict cytomegalovirus infection status. About 330 gigabases of sequencing data and around 90 million unique TCR sequences made up an early release that covered roughly 670 HLA-typed donors. Class I and class II HLA loci were covered by the typing at four-digit resolution. An earlier analysis of 587 of the donors used high-throughput TCR beta sequencing to judge whether each TCR beta V gene segment behaved as functional or pseudogenic. Along with the roughly 670-subject first cohort, a separate validation cohort of over a hundred different subjects was used. The number of donors typed differed by locus, with roughly 629-640 for A, B, C, DRB1 and DQB1, roughly 520 for DQA1, 606 for DPA1, and some 470 for DPB1. Alongside the repertoire data, information on donor age, sex, ethnicity and CMV serostatus was compiled. In a later analysis, previously published TCR beta repertoires from fewer than 750 donors were re-analyzed and high-resolution HLA genotyping was added so that TCR occurrence patterns could be studied. A later genetic analysis used genome-wide SNP genotypes for 398 of the 666 donors, treating that subset as a discovery cohort. Using immunosequencing, the study profiled T cell repertoires from approximately 700 subjects and related those repertoires to cytomegalovirus serostatus. Broad study findings and their caveats: The authors suggested that the approach could potentially be extended to other disease states and immunological phenotypes. Linkage disequilibrium might explain the correlated functional status among segregating V segments, but an unknown experimental factor could not be ruled out. The earlier analysis of about 600 of the donors excluded some 15 rarely observed V segments, including chromosome 9 orphons, because counts were too low. A total of 164 TCR beta chains were listed by the study as associated with cytomegalovirus. The classifier was reported to diagnose cytomegalovirus status with high specificity and sensitivity in both the original and validation cohorts. An association between a missense DCLRE1C variant and V-gene and J-gene trimming of TCR beta chains was found in a later genetic analysis and replicated in an independent cohort. Several of the top co-occurrence clusters appeared to be linked to parvovirus B19, influenza, CMV and Epstein-Barr virus, according to a later analysis. According to a later analysis, TCR association rates differed among HLA loci, with DRB1 alleles showing the most associated TCRs and HLA-C alleles showing the fewest. According to a later analysis, most CMV-associated TCR beta chains appeared to be HLA-restricted, and the HLA associations seemed to be driven largely by CMV exposure. A group of highly shared sequence variants was considered likely to be a technical artifact of the sequencing pipeline. The cohort was sequenced for TCR beta chains only, and without alpha or paired-chain data the features that could be detected were limited. In an earlier analysis of approximately 600 of the donors, most TCR beta V segments were observed in productive rearrangements about 87% or about 30% of the time, broadly matching IMGT annotations. Compared with equally common non-associated chains, HLA-associated TCR beta chains in a later analysis were more clonally expanded and had lower generation probabilities. For the cohort, immune exposure information was limited to CMV serostatus. Roughly uniform sequencing depth across donors was assumed in presence/absence analyses, although this assumption may not hold. Across donors, most TCR sequences were observed very rarely, whereas some public TCRs were present in many individuals. A later genetic analysis reported fewer N-insertions in productive TCRs among donors in an Asian-associated ancestry cluster than the roughly 700-donor mean. A later analysis associated about 18,000 TCR beta sequences with specific HLA alleles at a false discovery rate of 0.05. When HLA alleles, especially DR and DQ, strongly co-occurred, attributing TCR associations to individual alleles was difficult. Because HLA typing was missing for some donors at each locus, association tests included only the typed subset. The 87-base-pair reads could not distinguish some IMGT-functional V segments, including TRBV6-2 and TRBV6-3, so those segments were excluded. A further reported finding was that TCR beta sequences accurately predicted the HLA-A and HLA-B alleles for most subjects in the first cohort. A few of the identified cytomegalovirus-associated TCR beta chains were confirmed in vitro to be specific for cytomegalovirus antigens.

The cohort consisted of 666 healthy bone marrow donors. All cohort members were sampled while nominally healthy, although unrecorded immune exposures were likely present. The donor tested CMV seropositive, placing the donor among the 250 to 350 seropositive members of the cohort. Every donor gave a peripheral blood sample, and the peripheral blood mononuclear cells from that sample were used for TCR beta sequencing. Genomic DNA was extracted from the blood cell samples with the Qiagen DNeasy Blood Extraction Kit. V ends up 2 bases short and J 4 bases short, with an unmatched junction base count of 8. CDR1 and CDR2, per the germline V gene, are SGHTA and FQGNSA. Reading from cysteine to phenylalanine, the CDR3 counts 16 amino acids. Of all the DNA, just the CDR3 is kept, 48 bases in frame from base 1. Remarks on this clone: Its target antigen remains unknown. No base quality information exists; no much larger clone differs at one position.

The library was made by the immunoSEQ multiplex PCR assay. The multiplex PCR relied on a mix of 60 forward primers for TCR Vbeta segments and 13 reverse primers for TCR Jbeta segments. The CDR3 region of rearranged TCR beta genes was amplified from genomic DNA with a multiplex PCR assay. The Illumina HiSeq System was used to sequence the amplified TCR beta libraries as 87-base-pair reads. The authors' analysis ran thus. A later analysis tallied around 80 million unique TCR beta chains across the 666 repertoires, and around 10 million of those chains were shared by two or more donors. Raw reads were error-corrected and collapsed into unique sequences with a nearest-neighbor algorithm that merged closely related sequences to remove PCR and sequencing errors. CDR3 sequences were aligned to IMGT reference sequences to assign V, D and J gene segments. For a sequence to be retained, at least a six-nucleotide match to both a V gene segment and a J gene segment was required. A rearrangement was called productive if the CDR3 had no stop codons and remained in frame with V and J, and every other rearrangement was called non-productive. Following IMGT convention, CDR3 was defined as the stretch from the second conserved V-encoded cysteine to the conserved J-encoded phenylalanine. Sequences without an unambiguous match to a single V gene segment were excluded from the earlier analysis of approximately 600 of the donors. An earlier analysis of several hundred of the donors called V segments functional above 56.7% productive rearrangements and segregating when the between-donor standard deviation exceeded 5%. To diagnose cytomegalovirus status from the catalog of TCR beta chain sequences, a statistical classification framework was built. V and J gene assignment, in a later analysis, came from comparing TCR nucleotide sequences with IMGT/GENE-DB human TR gene sequences. The TCRdist pipeline was used in a later analysis to assign CDR3 sequences and most-parsimonious VDJ recombination scenarios. In a later analysis, every TCR beta chain was defined by the combination of its CDR3 amino acid sequence and its V-gene family, and reads without a unique V-gene family were dropped. In a later analysis, several hundred highly shared, low-generation-probability nucleotide sequences were removed to address suspected cross-contamination and a sequencing artifact. For each public chain, a later analysis derived a clonal expansion index from normalized ranks of inferred template counts within each repertoire. In a later analysis, generation probabilities were computed with a VDJ recombination model fitted to out-of-frame rearrangements, and the resulting probabilities were checked against IGoR. In a later analysis, hypergeometric tests were used to score TCR-TCR, TCR-HLA and TCR-CMV co-occurrence, with a repertoire-size bias correction applied to TCR pairs. A later analysis estimated false discovery rates by permuting HLA or CMV assignments 20 times. In a later analysis, co-occurring TCRs were grouped using DBSCAN, and TCRdist sequence similarity was added for clustering within HLA-allele-positive subsets. For co-occurrence clustering, repertoires with fewer than 30,000 or more than 120,000 public chains were excluded, along with four or five repertoires with anomalous nucleotide sharing. This is the immuneACCESS table as TCRdb keeps it, with only in-frame sequences that have V and J called. A part of the clones is gone; compared with another copy, unresolved V genes explain less than half, and the rest is unexplained. D and trimming were read from the DNA, whereas the V and J calls and clone size are those reported in that table. The sample yields about 200,000 clones; over 9.5% were counted once. The top ten clonotypes cover about 8% of the sample.

The sequence derives from a man aged 50-60 years in good health and CMV-seropositive. The chain joins TRBV7-2 to TRBJ2-1; 7 nucleotides in the junction match TRBD2. Sequenced input: PBMCs. Here the CDR3 is given as CASSLRRGSLYNEQFF. DNA sequence: TGTGCCAGCAGCTTACGGCGGGGGTCTCTTTACAATGAGCAGTTCTTC.